This TCR beta chain stems from a study of identical twins (dated by TCRdb to about 2016). With regard to the full study: To test whether fetal clonotypes persist, the study used deep sequencing on TCR alpha and beta repertoires from monozygotic twins, unrelated adults of various ages, and cord blood. To rule out contamination, replicate twin experiments were performed at different times with different library preparation protocols. What the work shows at the level of the full study, not this receptor alone: Out-of-frame TCR alpha sharing in monozygotic twins was systematically underestimated by recombination models, whereas sharing between unrelated individuals was in agreement with the recombination models. The excess sharing between twins in beta out-of-frame sequences was weaker because fewer shared sequences reduced the signal-to-noise ratio. Abundant cord blood beta clonotypes had fewer insertions, young adult naive repertoires showed a similar but weaker trend, and memory repertoires showed no such trend. Compared with coincidental sharing between unrelated individuals, out-of-frame TCR alpha sequences shared between twins showed an excess of sequences with low generation probability. Zero-insertion analyses could be partly confounded by invariant T cells such as MAIT and iNKT, although diverse VJ usage argued against such confounding for most clonotypes. Conclusions relied on cross-sectional statistical analysis, since the same donors could not be followed over many years.

Ends trimmed: V by 7 bases, J by 6 bases; bases unmatched to a gene: 6. CDR1 PRHDT and CDR2 FYEKMQ were looked up in the germline V gene (reference sequence). The CDR3 runs 14 residues from the cysteine to the phenylalanine. Only CDR3 DNA remains: 42 bases, in frame from the first base. Turning to this clonotype: No antigen is known for it. Within one base of it there is no much larger clone, and no base qualities were kept.

Every donor was a healthy Caucasian. Three pairs of female monozygotic twins, all aged 18 to 29 years, made up the twin cohort. CD4+ and CD8+ T cell populations were isolated with positive isolation kits from Invitrogen. The method behind the library was 5' RACE. Sequencer: Illumina HiSeq 2000. Template switching added a universal primer binding site, and the final cDNA carried a unique molecular identifier that allowed TCR cDNA molecules to be counted accurately. Specific primers in the conserved constant-segment region were used to synthesize first-strand cDNA for TCR alpha and beta chains. To control for contamination, every cDNA library was double barcoded, receiving both a SMART-Mk sample barcode and Illumina barcodes. TruSeq adapter sequences, together with Illumina sample barcodes, were added in two successive PCR steps. Sequencing of the TCR alpha and beta cDNA libraries was done on the Illumina HiSeq platform using custom primers. Per the authors' processing: MiGEC was used to process raw reads and extract unique molecular identifiers, and MiXCR was used to find CDR3 positions. For each individual, recombination models were inferred using an EM algorithm with the repgenHMM and IGoR tools. Shared clonotype analysis was performed with the tcR package in R, normalizing sharing by the product of cloneset sizes. Out-of-frame nonproductive sequences were analyzed to study raw recombination free of thymic and clonal selection effects. Clones were called with MiXCR by TCRdb after fastp trimmed the public reads at Q25, and only in-frame beta chains were retained. Identical CDR3 proteins give one entry, which carries the most common genes and DNA. The V and J calls were not made by the authors but by TCRdb's processing. In all, the sample holds 450,000 to 500,000 distinct CDR3 sequences, and 13% to 15% of those were seen once. The ten largest clones capture 0.8% to 1% of the sample.

These data were also filed under a second study, of yellow fever vaccine responses in identical twins. Drawing on the second study: According to the authors, in identical twins the way T cells responded to vaccination appeared partly convergent and partly personalized. In the study, vaccine-responding T cell clones were precisely tracked in identical twins.

The specimen was CD4+ T cells sorted from blood. Rearrangement joined TRBV13 to TRBJ2-2; TRBD1 aligns with 9 central bases. This sequence was found in a woman younger than 35 in good health. The CDR3: CASNLDRGAGELFF. The sequence in DNA is TGTGCCAGCAATTTGGACAGGGGAGCCGGGGAGCTGTTTTTT.